The clone carrying this TCR beta chain was seen a few times. Sequencing used immunoSEQ multiplex PCR; TCRdb keeps in-frame clones, though not all of them. The sample lists 92,000 or so clones; 75% to 90% were seen once. Germline V gene sequence: CDR1 SGHRS, CDR2 YFSETQ. The CDR3 totals 16 residues. V dropped 4 bases and J dropped 0; count of bases not matched to a gene: 6. The data stem from a study of siplizumab effects on memory and regulatory T cells. The rearrangement uses TRBV5-1 and TRBJ1-3; 8 positions agree with TRBD1. The clonotype comes from a human donor in good health. The sample was CD4+ T cells sorted from blood. In DNA form, the CDR3 reads TGCGCCAGCAGCGCTCAGGGGGCTCGCTCTGGAAACACCATATATTTT. It is translated as CASSAQGARSGNTIYF.